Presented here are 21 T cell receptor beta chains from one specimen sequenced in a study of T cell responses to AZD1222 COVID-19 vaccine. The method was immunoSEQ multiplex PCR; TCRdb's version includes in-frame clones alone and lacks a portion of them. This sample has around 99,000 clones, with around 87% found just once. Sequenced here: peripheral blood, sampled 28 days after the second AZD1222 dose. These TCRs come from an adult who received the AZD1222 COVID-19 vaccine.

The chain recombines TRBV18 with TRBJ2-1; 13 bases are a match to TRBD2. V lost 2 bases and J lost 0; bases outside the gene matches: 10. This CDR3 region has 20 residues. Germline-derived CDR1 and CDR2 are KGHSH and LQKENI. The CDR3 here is CASSPGGLAGPDRSYNEQFF. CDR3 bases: TGTGCCAGCTCACCAGGGGGACTAGCGGGGCCCGACCGCTCCTACAATGAGCAGTTCTTC.

For the CDR3, the DNA is TGTGCCAGCAGCGCCCGGGTCTCGCTGGACTATGGCTACACCTTC. Translation gives CASSARVSLDYGYTF. The chain recombines TRBV9 with TRBJ1-2; D not certain. CDR1 is SGDLS, CDR2 YYNGEE, per germline. With 3 bases removed from V and 3 bases from J, the gap between germline ends came to 15 bases. CDR3 length: 15 amino acids.

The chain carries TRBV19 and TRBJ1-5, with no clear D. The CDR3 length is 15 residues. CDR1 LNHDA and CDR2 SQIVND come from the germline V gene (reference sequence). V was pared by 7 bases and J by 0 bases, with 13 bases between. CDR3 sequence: CASTPTGYSNQPQHF. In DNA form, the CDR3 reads TGTGCCAGTACCCCGACGGGCTATAGCAATCAGCCCCAGCATTTT.

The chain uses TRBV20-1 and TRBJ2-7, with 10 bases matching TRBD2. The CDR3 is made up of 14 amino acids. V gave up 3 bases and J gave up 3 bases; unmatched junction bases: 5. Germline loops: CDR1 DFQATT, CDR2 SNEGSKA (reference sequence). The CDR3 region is CSASTLAGVYEQYF. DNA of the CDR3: TGCAGTGCTAGTACCCTAGCGGGGGTCTACGAGCAGTACTTC.

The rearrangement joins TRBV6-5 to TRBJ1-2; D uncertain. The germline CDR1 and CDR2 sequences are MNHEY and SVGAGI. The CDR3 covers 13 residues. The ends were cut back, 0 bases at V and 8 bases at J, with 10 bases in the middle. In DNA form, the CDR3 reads TGTGCCAGCAGTTACTCAGCTAGGGAAGGCTACACCTTC. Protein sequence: CASSYSAREGYTF.

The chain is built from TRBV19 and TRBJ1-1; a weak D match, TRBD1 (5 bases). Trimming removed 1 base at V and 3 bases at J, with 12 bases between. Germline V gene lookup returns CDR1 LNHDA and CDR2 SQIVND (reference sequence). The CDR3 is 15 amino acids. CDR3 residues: CASSIAGTAHTEAFF. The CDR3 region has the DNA TGTGCCAGTAGTATAGCCGGGACGGCTCACACTGAAGCTTTCTTT. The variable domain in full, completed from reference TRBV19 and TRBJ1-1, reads DGGITQSPKYLFRKEGQNVTLSCEQNLNHDAMYWYRQDPGQGLRLIYYSQIVNDFQKGDIAEGYSVSREKKESFPLTVTSAQKNPTAFYLCASSIAGTAHTEAFFGQGTRLTVV.

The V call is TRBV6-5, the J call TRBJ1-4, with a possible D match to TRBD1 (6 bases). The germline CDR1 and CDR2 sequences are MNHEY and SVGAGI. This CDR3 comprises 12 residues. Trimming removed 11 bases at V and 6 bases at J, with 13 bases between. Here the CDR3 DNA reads TGTGCCGTACAGGGTGGTGATGAAAAACTGTTTTTT. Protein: CAVQGGDEKLFF.

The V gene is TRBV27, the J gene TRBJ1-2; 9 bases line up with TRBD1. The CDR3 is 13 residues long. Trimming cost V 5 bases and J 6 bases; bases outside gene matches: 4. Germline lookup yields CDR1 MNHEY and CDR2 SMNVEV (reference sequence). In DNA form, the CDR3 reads TGTGCCAGCAGTCCTGGGACAGGGAATGGCTACACCTTC. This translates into CASSPGTGNGYTF.

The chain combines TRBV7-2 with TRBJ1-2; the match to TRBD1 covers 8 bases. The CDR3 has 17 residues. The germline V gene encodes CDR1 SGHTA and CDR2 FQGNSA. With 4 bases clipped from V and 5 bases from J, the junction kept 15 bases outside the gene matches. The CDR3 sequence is CASSSNPRTGHSYGYTF. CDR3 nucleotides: TGTGCCAGCAGCTCTAACCCTAGGACAGGGCACTCGTATGGCTACACCTTC.

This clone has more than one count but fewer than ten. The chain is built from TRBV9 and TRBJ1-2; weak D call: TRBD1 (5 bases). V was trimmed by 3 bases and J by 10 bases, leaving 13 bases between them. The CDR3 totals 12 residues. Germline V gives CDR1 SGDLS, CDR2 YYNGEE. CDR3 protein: CASSGGPGDYTF. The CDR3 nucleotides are TGTGCCAGCAGCGGGGGACCGGGAGACTACACCTTC.

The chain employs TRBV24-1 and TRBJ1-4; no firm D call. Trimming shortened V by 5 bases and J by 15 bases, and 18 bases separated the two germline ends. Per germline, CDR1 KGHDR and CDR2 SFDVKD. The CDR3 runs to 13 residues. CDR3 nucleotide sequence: TGTGCCACCAGTGCTCCGGGCGCGCCCGTGATGTTTTTT. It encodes CATSAPGAPVMFF.

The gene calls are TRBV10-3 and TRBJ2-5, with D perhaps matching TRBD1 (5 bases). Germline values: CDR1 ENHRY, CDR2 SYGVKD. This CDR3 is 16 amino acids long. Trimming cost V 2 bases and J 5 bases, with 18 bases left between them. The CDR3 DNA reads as TGTGCCATCAGTGAGAAGACAGCATCAGCCCCCGAGACCCAGTACTTC. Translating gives CAISEKTASAPETQYF.

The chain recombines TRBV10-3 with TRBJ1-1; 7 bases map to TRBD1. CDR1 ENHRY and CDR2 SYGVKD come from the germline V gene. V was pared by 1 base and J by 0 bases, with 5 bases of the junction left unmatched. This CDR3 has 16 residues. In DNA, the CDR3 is TGTGCCATCAGTGAGTGGGGGGACAGAATGAACACTGAAGCTTTCTTT. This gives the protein CAISEWGDRMNTEAFF.

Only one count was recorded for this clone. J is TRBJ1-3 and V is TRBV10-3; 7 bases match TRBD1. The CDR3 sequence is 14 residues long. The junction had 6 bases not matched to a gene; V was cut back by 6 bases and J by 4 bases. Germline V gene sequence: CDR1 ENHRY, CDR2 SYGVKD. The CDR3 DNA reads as TGTGCCATCAGCCCTTTGGGACAGGGAAACACCATATATTTT. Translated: CAISPLGQGNTIYF.

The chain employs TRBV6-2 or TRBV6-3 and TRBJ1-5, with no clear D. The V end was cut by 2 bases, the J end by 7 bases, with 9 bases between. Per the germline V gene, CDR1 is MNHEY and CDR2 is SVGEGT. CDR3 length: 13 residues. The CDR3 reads CASSYTEAQPQHF. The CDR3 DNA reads TGTGCCAGCAGTTACACGGAGGCGCAGCCCCAGCATTTT.

The chain's CDR3 is CASSVGIPYTSGANVLTF. For the CDR3, the DNA is TGTGCCAGCAGCGTAGGTATCCCTTACACTTCTGGGGCCAACGTCCTGACTTTC. The V gene is TRBV9, the J gene TRBJ2-6, with D unresolved. V was trimmed by 0 bases and J by 1 base, leaving 14 bases between them. The CDR3 spans 18 residues. Germline CDR1 reads SGDLS; CDR2 reads YYNGEE.

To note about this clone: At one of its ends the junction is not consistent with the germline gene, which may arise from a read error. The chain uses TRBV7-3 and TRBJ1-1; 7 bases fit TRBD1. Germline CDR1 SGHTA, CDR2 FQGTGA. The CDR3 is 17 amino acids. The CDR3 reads CASSLTSRQGGSTEAFF. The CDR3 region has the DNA TGTGCCAGCAGCCTAACTAGTAGGCAGGGGGGGAGTACTGAAGCTTTCTTT.

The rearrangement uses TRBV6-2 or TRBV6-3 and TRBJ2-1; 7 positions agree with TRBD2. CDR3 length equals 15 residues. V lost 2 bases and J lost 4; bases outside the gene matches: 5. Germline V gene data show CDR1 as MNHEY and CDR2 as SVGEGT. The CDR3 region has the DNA TGTGCCAGCAGTTACGACGGGAGGATTTACAATGAGCAGTTCTTC. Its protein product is CASSYDGRIYNEQFF.

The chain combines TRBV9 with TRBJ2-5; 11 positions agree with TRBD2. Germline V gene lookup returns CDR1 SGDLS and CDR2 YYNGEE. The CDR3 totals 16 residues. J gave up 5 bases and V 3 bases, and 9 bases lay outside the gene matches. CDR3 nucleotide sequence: TGTGCCAGCAGCGCCGACCCGACTAGCGGGGAGGAGACCCAGTACTTC. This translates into CASSADPTSGEETQYF.

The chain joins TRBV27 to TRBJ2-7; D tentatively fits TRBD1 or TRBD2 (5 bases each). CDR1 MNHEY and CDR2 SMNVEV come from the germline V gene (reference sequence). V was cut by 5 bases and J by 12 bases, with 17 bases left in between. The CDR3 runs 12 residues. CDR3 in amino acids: CASSTGGTPGYF. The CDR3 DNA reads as TGTGCCAGCAGTACTGGTGGGACCCCGGGGTACTTC.

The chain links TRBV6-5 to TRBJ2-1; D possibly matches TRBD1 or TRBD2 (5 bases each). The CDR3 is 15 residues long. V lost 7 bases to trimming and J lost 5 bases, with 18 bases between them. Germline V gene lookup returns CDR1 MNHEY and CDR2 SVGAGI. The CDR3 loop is CASMQQYGTNNEQFF. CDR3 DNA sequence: TGTGCCAGCATGCAACAATACGGGACGAACAATGAGCAGTTCTTC.